This T cell receptor beta chain was found in a study of blood T cells in healthy people across ages. Notes on the study in general: Per million T cells, TCR beta diversity dropped about linearly as age rose.

A second PCR of 7 to 11 cycles used a sample-barcoded 5' primer and a J-beta primer mix. Sequencing yielded, for each sample, at least 3 million paired-end reads carrying CDR3. TCRdb used MiXCR to reprocess the 5' RACE reads, holding one entry per CDR3 protein. Here the sample spans about 1.1 million distinct CDR3 sequences, roughly two fifths being singletons. The CDR3 is 14 residues long. Deletions cut 3 bases from V and 3 bases from J, with 14 bases between. The germline CDR1 and CDR2 sequences are DFQATT and SNEGSKA (reference sequence). Concerning this clonotype itself: Antigen specificity is unknown.

The chain employs TRBV20-1 and TRBJ1-2, with D perhaps TRBD1 (5 bases). Source material: blood. The sequence came from a man younger than 35 in good health. The CDR3 loop is CSASRPGGDYGYTF. CDR3 DNA: TGCAGTGCTAGTCGCCCAGGAGGGGACTATGGCTACACCTTC.